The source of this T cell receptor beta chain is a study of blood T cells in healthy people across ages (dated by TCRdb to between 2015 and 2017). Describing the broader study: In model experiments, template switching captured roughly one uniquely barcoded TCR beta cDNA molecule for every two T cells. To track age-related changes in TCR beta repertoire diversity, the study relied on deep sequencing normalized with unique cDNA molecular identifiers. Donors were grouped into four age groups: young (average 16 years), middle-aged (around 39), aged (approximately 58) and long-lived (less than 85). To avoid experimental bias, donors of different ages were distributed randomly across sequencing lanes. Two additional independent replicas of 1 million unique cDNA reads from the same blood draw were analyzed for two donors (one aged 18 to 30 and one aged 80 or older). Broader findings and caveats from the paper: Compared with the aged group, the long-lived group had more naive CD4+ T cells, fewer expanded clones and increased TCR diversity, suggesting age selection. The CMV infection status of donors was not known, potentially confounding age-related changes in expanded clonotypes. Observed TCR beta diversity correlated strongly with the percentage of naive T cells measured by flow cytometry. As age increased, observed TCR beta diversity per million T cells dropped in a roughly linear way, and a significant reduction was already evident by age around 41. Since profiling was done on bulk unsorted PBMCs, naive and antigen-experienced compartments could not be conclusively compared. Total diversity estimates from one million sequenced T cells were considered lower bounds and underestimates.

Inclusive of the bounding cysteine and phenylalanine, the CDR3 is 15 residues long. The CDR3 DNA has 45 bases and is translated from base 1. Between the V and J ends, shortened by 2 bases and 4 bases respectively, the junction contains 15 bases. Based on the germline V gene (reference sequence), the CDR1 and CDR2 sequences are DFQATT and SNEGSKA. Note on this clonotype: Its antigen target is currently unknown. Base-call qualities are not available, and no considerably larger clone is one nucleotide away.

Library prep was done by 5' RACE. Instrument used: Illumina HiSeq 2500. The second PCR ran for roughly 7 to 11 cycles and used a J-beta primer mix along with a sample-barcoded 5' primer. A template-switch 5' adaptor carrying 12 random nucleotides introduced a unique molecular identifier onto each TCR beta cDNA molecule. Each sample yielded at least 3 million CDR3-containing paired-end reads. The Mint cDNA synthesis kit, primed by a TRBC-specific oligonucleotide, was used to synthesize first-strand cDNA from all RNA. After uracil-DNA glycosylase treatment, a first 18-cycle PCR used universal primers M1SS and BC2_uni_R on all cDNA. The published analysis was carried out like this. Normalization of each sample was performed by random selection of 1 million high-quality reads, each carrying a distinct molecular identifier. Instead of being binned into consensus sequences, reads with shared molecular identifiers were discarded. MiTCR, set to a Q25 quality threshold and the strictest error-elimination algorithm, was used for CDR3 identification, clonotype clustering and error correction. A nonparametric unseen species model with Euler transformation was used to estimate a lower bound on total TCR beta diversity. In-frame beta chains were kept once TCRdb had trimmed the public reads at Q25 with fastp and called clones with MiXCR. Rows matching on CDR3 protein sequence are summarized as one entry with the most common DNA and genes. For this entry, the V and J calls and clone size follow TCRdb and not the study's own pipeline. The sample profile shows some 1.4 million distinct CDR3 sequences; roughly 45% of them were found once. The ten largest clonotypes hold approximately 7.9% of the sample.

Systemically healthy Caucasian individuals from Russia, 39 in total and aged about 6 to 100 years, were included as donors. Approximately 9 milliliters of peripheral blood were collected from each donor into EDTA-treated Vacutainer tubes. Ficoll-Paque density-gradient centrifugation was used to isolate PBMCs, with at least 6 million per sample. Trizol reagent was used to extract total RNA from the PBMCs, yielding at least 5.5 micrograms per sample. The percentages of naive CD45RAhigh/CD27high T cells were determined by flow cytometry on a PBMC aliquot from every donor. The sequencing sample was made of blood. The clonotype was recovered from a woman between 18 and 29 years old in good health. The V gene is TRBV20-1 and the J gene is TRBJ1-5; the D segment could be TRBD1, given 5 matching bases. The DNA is TGCAGTGCTAGACCCGCCGGGACGGGAAATCAGCCCCAGCATTTT. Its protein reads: CSARPAGTGNQPQHF.